This paragraph covers one TCR beta chain sequence. The data derive from a study of blood T cell repertoires in COVID-19. In the study overall: Sites across the United States, Italy and Spain contributed samples from acute and convalescent COVID-19. T cells, B-cell-depleted T cells, or PBMCs provided the cDNA or gDNA that served as material.

This CDR3 has 15 residues. The trim removed 8 bases at V and 2 bases at J, leaving 4 bases unmatched. The germline CDR1 and CDR2 sequences are SNHLY and FYNNEI. Original data processing: Amplification with reference gene primers provided the estimates of nucleated cell counts. Profiled with immunoSEQ multiplex PCR; TCRdb holds only in-frame clones, not every one. V and J calls and clone size follow that table, whereas D and trimming were derived from the DNA. Of about 120,000 clones in the sample, 65% to 90% were seen once. The sequenced material came from peripheral blood. The chain has TRBV2 and TRBJ1-5, with 12 bases that match TRBD1. This receptor was taken from a woman of 80 years or more with acute or convalescent COVID-19. The CDR3 region is CASQGTGGGNQPQHF. The DNA of the CDR3 is TGTGCCAGCCAGGGGACAGGGGGCGGCAATCAGCCCCAGCATTTT.